The 18 T cell receptor beta chains listed next were all sequenced from one sample in a study of OX40 agonist ivuxolimab in advanced cancers. This table comes from immunoSEQ multiplex PCR, and its TCRdb copy is limited to in-frame clones, with some not included. This table holds tens of thousands of clones, just under 90% found once. Sample: CD4+ or CD8+ T cells sorted from blood, taken in a trial of the OX40 agonist ivuxolimab. These receptors were collected from an adult with an advanced solid tumor such as melanoma, head and neck, liver or kidney cancer.

This clone was recorded only once. The V and J genes are TRBV27 and TRBJ2-3, with TRBD2 matching 12 bases. This CDR3 has 15 amino acids. Germline lookup yields CDR1 MNHEY and CDR2 SMNVEV (reference sequence). Trimming at V came to 6 bases and at J to 0 bases, leaving 1 base not matched to a gene. The CDR3 bases are TGTGCCAGCAGGGGACTAGCGGGCAGCACAGATACGCAGTATTTT. Protein product: CASRGLAGSTDTQYF.

This chain connects TRBV5-4 to TRBJ2-7; 8 bases are shared with TRBD2. Germline CDR1 is SGHNT and CDR2 is YYREEE (reference sequence). This CDR3 has 14 residues. V shed 6 bases and J 2 bases; nucleotides not matched to a gene: 7. CDR3 sequence reads: CASTYGGGTYEQYF. CDR3 DNA: TGTGCCAGCACCTACGGCGGGGGGACCTACGAGCAGTACTTC. Full variable domain (rest looked up from reference TRBV5-4 and TRBJ2-7): ETGVTQSPTHLIKTRGQQVTLRCSSQSGHNTVSWYQQALGQGPQFIFQYYREEENGRGNFPPRFSGLQFPNYSSELNVNALELDDSALYLCASTYGGGTYEQYFGPGTRLTVT.

The chain couples TRBV6-5 to TRBJ2-7; TRBD1 or TRBD2 may be the D gene (5 bases each). V was clipped by 5 bases and J by 4 bases, with 15 bases between them. The CDR3 consists of 14 residues. From germline, CDR1 is MNHEY and CDR2 SVGAGI. CDR3 amino acids: CASSPTGGGYEQYF. CDR3 nucleotide sequence: TGTGCCAGCAGTCCAACAGGAGGAGGTTACGAGCAGTACTTC.

The V call is TRBV18, the J call TRBJ1-2; tentatively, D is TRBD1 (5 bases). The CDR3 contains 13 residues. In germline, CDR1 is KGHSH, CDR2 LQKENI. V dropped 3 bases and J dropped 3 bases, with 8 bases sitting between them. The CDR3, as DNA: TGTGCCAGCTCACCGCAGGGCGACTATGGCTACACCTTC. It is translated as CASSPQGDYGYTF.

The chain employs TRBV4-1 and TRBJ2-7; no firm D call. The CDR3 loop spans 13 amino acids. The germline V and J ends were trimmed by 0 bases and 3 bases, with 6 bases remaining between them. Germline V CDR1 and CDR2: MGHRA, YSYEKL. Here the CDR3 reads CASSQEPDYEQYF. The CDR3 coding sequence is TGCGCCAGCAGCCAAGAGCCGGACTACGAGCAGTACTTC.

This clone has just one count. This rearrangement joins TRBV27 to TRBJ2-7, with D unclear. The germline CDR1 and CDR2 sequences are MNHEY and SMNVEV (reference sequence). Trimming took off 4 bases at V and 5 bases at J, with 18 bases between the two ends. The CDR3 sequence is 15 residues long. The CDR3 DNA is TGTGCCAGCAGTTGGAACGGAGCCCCCCTCCACGAGCAGTACTTC. As protein: CASSWNGAPLHEQYF.

The V and J genes are TRBV27 and TRBJ1-2; no clear D. Germline lookup yields CDR1 MNHEY and CDR2 SMNVEV (reference sequence). Trimming took off 11 bases at V and 8 bases at J, with 18 bases between the two ends. The CDR3 runs 12 residues. CDR3 nucleotides: TGTGCCGTAGGGCCCCTTGCGGGGGGCTACACCTTC. Residues: CAVGPLAGGYTF.

V and J are TRBV21-1 and TRBJ2-2; the listed D gene, TRBD1, was not tested against the DNA. TRBV21-1 is marked as a pseudogene. This CDR3 region has 18 residues. The DNA of the CDR3 is TGTGCCAGCAGCAAAGCTCCCGCGGGACAGGGGGCGGGCGGGGAGCTGTTTTTT. This gives the protein CASSKAPAGQGAGGELFF.

This chain links TRBV5-4 with TRBJ2-4; TRBD2 aligns across 9 bases. Trimming took 2 bases from V and 8 from J; bases not matched to a gene: 5. Germline V gene sequence: CDR1 SGHNT, CDR2 YYREEE (reference sequence). This CDR3 spans 14 amino acids. The CDR3 DNA is TGTGCCAGCAGCTTTGGAGCGGGAGGACACATTCAGTACTTC. Its translation: CASSFGAGGHIQYF.

J is TRBJ2-4 and V is TRBV27; D gene unclear. This CDR3 comprises 14 residues. The V end lost 7 bases, the J end lost 1 base, and 11 bases lay between the germline ends. The germline V gene encodes CDR1 MNHEY and CDR2 SMNVEV (reference sequence). DNA for the CDR3: TGTGCCAGCAAGGCCGCCGGGGCCAAAAACATTCAGTACTTC. Translation gives CASKAAGAKNIQYF.

The chain uses TRBV4-2 and TRBJ2-2; 10 bases are shared with TRBD2. This CDR3 has 18 residues. CDR1 and CDR2 from the germline V gene are LGHNA and YNFKEQ. V gave up 0 bases and J gave up 7 bases; unmatched junction bases: 11. The CDR3 reads CASSQDGTAGGRSGELFF. The CDR3 DNA is TGTGCCAGCAGCCAAGATGGGACAGCGGGGGGGCGTAGCGGGGAGCTGTTTTTT.

The rearrangement uses TRBV27 and TRBJ1-2; D possibly corresponds to TRBD1 (6 bases). V gave up 6 bases and J gave up 5 bases, with 13 bases separating them. Germline CDR1 and CDR2: MNHEY and SMNVEV (reference sequence). The CDR3 has 13 residues. The CDR3 is CASSPTGWYGYTF. The CDR3 DNA sequence: TGTGCCAGCAGCCCCACAGGGTGGTATGGCTACACCTTC.

This clone was seen once. The chain carries TRBV6-5 and TRBJ2-5; D possibly corresponds to TRBD2 (5 bases). The germline gives CDR1 MNHEY, CDR2 SVGAGI. Trimming pared 0 bases from V and 4 bases from J, leaving 15 bases between. This CDR3 has 16 residues. The CDR3 loop is CASSYSRVRMGETQYF. The CDR3 bases are TGTGCCAGCAGTTACTCGAGGGTCCGTATGGGAGAGACCCAGTACTTC.

This clone was seen just once. The chain links TRBV4-1 to TRBJ2-4; 8 bases fit TRBD1. CDR3 length: 17 amino acids. With 0 bases clipped from V and 4 bases from J, the junction kept 8 bases outside the gene matches. Germline V gene lookup returns CDR1 MGHRA and CDR2 YSYEKL. In DNA form, the CDR3 reads TGCGCCAGCAGCCAAGATGGGGCAGGGGGCTGGAAAAACATTCAGTACTTC. Protein product: CASSQDGAGGWKNIQYF.

J is TRBJ2-2 and V is TRBV6-1; D gene unclear. The CDR3 runs to 12 residues. Deletions cut 7 bases from V and 5 bases from J, with 8 bases between. Germline V lookup: CDR1 MNHNS, CDR2 SASEGT. The CDR3 protein is CASTRPTGELFF. The DNA of the CDR3 is TGTGCCAGCACCCGACCGACCGGGGAGCTGTTTTTT.

The gene calls are TRBV29-1 and TRBJ1-2; no clear D gene. This CDR3 has 17 residues. Germline-derived CDR1 and CDR2 are SQVTM and ANQGSEA. The V end was cut by 0 bases, the J end by 4 bases, with 21 bases between. CDR3 region: CSVEDHGVTKLGYGYTF. CDR3 DNA sequence: TGCAGCGTTGAAGATCACGGGGTGACCAAATTGGGCTATGGCTACACCTTC.

The V and J genes are TRBV25-1 and TRBJ2-3, with a weak D call TRBD1 (5 bases). Germline V gene lookup returns CDR1 MGHDK and CDR2 SYGVNS. The CDR3 runs to 14 residues. Trimming removed 5 bases at V and 2 bases at J, with 11 bases between. As DNA, the CDR3 is TGTGCCAGCAGTAGGCAGGGCGACACAGATACGCAGTATTTT. It translates to CASSRQGDTDTQYF.

CDR3 sequence: CASREGRGNTEAFF. The CDR3, as DNA: TGTGCCAGCAGGGAGGGACGGGGGAACACTGAAGCTTTCTTT. The chain employs TRBV5-8 and TRBJ1-1; tentatively, D is TRBD1 (5 bases). The length of the CDR3 is 14 residues. The germline CDR1 and CDR2 sequences are SGHTS and YDEGEE. Deletions cut 5 bases from V and 1 base from J, with 12 bases between.